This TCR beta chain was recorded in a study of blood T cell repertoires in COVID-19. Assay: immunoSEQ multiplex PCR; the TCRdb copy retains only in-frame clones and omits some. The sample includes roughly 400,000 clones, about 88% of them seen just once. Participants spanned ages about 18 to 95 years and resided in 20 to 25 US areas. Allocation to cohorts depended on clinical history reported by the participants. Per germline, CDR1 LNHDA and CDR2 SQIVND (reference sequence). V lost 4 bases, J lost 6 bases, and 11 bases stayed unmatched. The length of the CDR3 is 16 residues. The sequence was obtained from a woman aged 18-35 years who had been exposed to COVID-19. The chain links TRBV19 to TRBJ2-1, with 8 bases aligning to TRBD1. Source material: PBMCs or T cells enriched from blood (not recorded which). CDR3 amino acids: CASSSQGAGSLNEQFF. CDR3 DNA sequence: TGTGCCAGTAGTAGCCAGGGGGCTGGGTCACTCAATGAGCAGTTCTTC. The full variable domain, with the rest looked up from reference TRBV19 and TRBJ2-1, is DGGITQSPKYLFRKEGQNVTLSCEQNLNHDAMYWYRQDPGQGLRLIYYSQIVNDFQKGDIAEGYSVSREKKESFPLTVTSAQKNPTAFYLCASSSQGAGSLNEQFFGPGTRLTVL.